The 18 T cell receptor beta chains listed next were all sequenced from one sample in a study of blood T cell repertoires in COVID-19. Assay used: immunoSEQ multiplex PCR; TCRdb lists only in-frame clones, some missing. The sample lists around 76,000 clones; approximately 85% were seen once. Sequenced: peripheral blood. These TCRs come from a man aged 80 or over with acute or convalescent COVID-19.

The chain recombines TRBV4-3 with TRBJ1-5; D not resolved. The V end was cut by 0 bases, the J end by 3 bases, with 6 bases between. Germline assignment: CDR1 LGHNA and CDR2 YSLEER. CDR3 length: 14 amino acids. The DNA of the CDR3 is TGCGCCAGCAGCCAAGAGTGGCTCAATCAGCCCCAGCATTTT. Translating it yields CASSQEWLNQPQHF.

This clone turned up a few times. V and J are TRBV27 and TRBJ2-7; D is undetermined. V was pared by 4 bases and J by 3 bases, with 13 bases between. Germline CDR1 reads MNHEY; CDR2 reads SMNVEV (reference sequence). The CDR3 runs 14 residues. In DNA, the CDR3 is TGTGCCAGCAGTTCGTGGGTAAACAGCTACGAGCAGTACTTC. This gives the protein CASSSWVNSYEQYF.

The chain links TRBV5-1 to TRBJ2-3; 15 nucleotides agree with TRBD2. Germline V gene sequence: CDR1 SGHRS, CDR2 YFSETQ. This CDR3 region has 18 residues. V was pared by 4 bases and J by 1 base, with 7 bases of the junction left unmatched. The CDR3 loop reads CASSIGLAGGPGTDTQYF. The CDR3 DNA sequence: TGCGCCAGCAGCATCGGACTAGCGGGAGGGCCCGGCACAGATACGCAGTATTTT.

V and J are TRBV6-2 or TRBV6-3 and TRBJ1-2, with 7 bases lining up with TRBD1. In germline, CDR1 is MNHEY, CDR2 SVGEGT. The junction had 6 bases not matched to a gene; V was cut back by 4 bases and J by 4 bases. The CDR3 consists of 14 residues. CDR3 region: CASSLGQETYGYTF. Written as DNA, the CDR3 is TGTGCCAGCAGTTTAGGACAGGAGACCTATGGCTACACCTTC.

The rearrangement uses TRBV5-6 and TRBJ2-7, with TRBD1 matching 8 bases. CDR3 length: 13 residues. Unmatched junction bases numbered 2, after V lost 3 bases and J lost 3 bases. The germline gives CDR1 SGHDT, CDR2 YYEEEE. This chain's CDR3 is CASSSGQGYEQYF. CDR3 in DNA: TGTGCCAGCAGCTCAGGACAGGGCTACGAGCAGTACTTC.

The chain employs TRBV3-1 (or the pseudogene TRBV3-2) and TRBJ1-4; no definite D call. Per germline, CDR1 LGHDT and CDR2 YNNKEL (reference sequence). The CDR3 totals 12 residues. The ends were cut back, 5 bases at V and 4 bases at J, with 5 bases in the middle. The CDR3 sequence is CASSGSNEKLFF. The CDR3 DNA is TGTGCCAGCAGCGGGAGTAATGAAAAACTGTTTTTT.

A single count supports this clone. The CDR3 protein is CASSEEQGINSPLHF. As DNA, the CDR3 is TGTGCCAGCAGTGAAGAACAGGGGATTAATTCACCCCTCCACTTT. The V and J genes are TRBV2 and TRBJ1-6; TRBD1 matches at 7 bases. Germline CDR1 reads SNHLY; CDR2 reads FYNNEI. Trimming took 1 base from V and 6 from J; bases not matched to a gene: 3. The length of the CDR3 is 15 residues.

The chain is built from TRBV28 and TRBJ2-2, with TRBD1 matching over 7 bases. Unmatched junction bases numbered 7, after V lost 1 base and J lost 2 bases. Germline CDR1 and CDR2: MDHEN and SYDVKM. The CDR3 is 17 residues long. The CDR3 here is CASSLLQGTVNTGELFF. DNA for the CDR3: TGTGCCAGCAGTTTATTACAGGGGACAGTTAACACCGGGGAGCTGTTTTTT.

V gene TRBV30 combines with J gene TRBJ1-5; perhaps TRBD1 as D (5 bases). The CDR3 covers 17 residues. Germline assignment: CDR1 GTSNPN and CDR2 SVGIG (reference sequence). The germline V and J ends were trimmed by 2 bases and 1 base, with 18 bases remaining between them. CDR3 protein: CAWSSPIQGFSNQPQHF. The CDR3 DNA reads as TGTGCCTGGAGTTCACCGATCCAGGGATTCAGCAATCAGCCCCAGCATTTT. Variable domain in full (rest from reference TRBV30 and TRBJ1-5): SQTIHQWPATLVQPVGSPLSLECTVEGTSNPNLYWYRQAAGRGLQLLFYSVGIGQISSEVPQNLSASRPQDRQFILSSKKLLLSDSGFYLCAWSSPIQGFSNQPQHFGDGTRLSIL.

The V call is TRBV5-4, the J call TRBJ1-6, with D maybe TRBD1 (5 bases). V dropped 5 bases and J dropped 7 bases, with 16 bases sitting between them. Germline-derived CDR1 and CDR2 are SGHNT and YYREEE (reference sequence). The CDR3 has 15 residues. The CDR3 DNA reads TGTGCCAGCAGGCCGATGTTGACAGAAAATTCACCCCTCCACTTT. This encodes CASRPMLTENSPLHF.

The CDR3 DNA follows: TGTGCCAGCAGCCTCATACCGGGACAGAACACAGATACGCAGTATTTT. Its protein is CASSLIPGQNTDTQYF. The chain has TRBV6-2 or TRBV6-3 and TRBJ2-3; 7 bases align to TRBD1. The J segment lost 2 bases and the V segment lost 6 bases, leaving 11 bases of the junction unmatched. The CDR3 runs 16 residues. The germline V gene encodes CDR1 MNHEY and CDR2 SVGEGT.

This chain uses TRBV10-3 with TRBJ2-1; 10 nucleotides line up with TRBD1. Germline-derived CDR1 and CDR2 are ENHRY and SYGVKD. Trimming cost V 0 bases and J 12 bases; bases outside gene matches: 14. This CDR3 contains 17 residues. The CDR3 protein is CAISESDTGTGAGRQFF. The DNA for the CDR3 is TGTGCCATCAGTGAGTCGGATACCGGGACAGGGGCCGGGCGGCAGTTCTTC.

V and J are TRBV5-5 and TRBJ1-5; D perhaps matches TRBD1 (5 bases). With 0 bases removed from V and 2 bases from J, the gap between germline ends came to 18 bases. Germline-derived CDR1 and CDR2 are SGHKS and YYEKEE (reference sequence). This CDR3 contains 18 residues. The CDR3 nucleotides are TGTGCCAGCAGCTTGGACCTCTTGGGGGGTTGGGGCAATCAGCCCCAGCATTTT. Translation: CASSLDLLGGWGNQPQHF.

For the CDR3, the DNA is TGTGCCAGTCGGACAGGGGAGGTGGCTAATGAAAAACTGTTTTTT. This encodes CASRTGEVANEKLFF. The chain links TRBV19 to TRBJ1-4, with 9 bases that match TRBD1. CDR3 size: 15 residues. Trimming at V came to 8 bases and at J to 3 bases, leaving 7 bases not matched to a gene. Germline V gene data show CDR1 as LNHDA and CDR2 as SQIVND (reference sequence).

The J gene is TRBJ2-1, the V gene TRBV10-3; 9 nucleotides agree with TRBD2. The CDR3 contains 18 residues. The germline V gene encodes CDR1 ENHRY and CDR2 SYGVKD. The V gene end was trimmed by 5 bases and the J gene end by 4 bases; junction bases not matched to a gene: 15. In DNA, the CDR3 is TGTGCCATCAGTCTAGGGGTGGTGGTAGCGGGAGTGTACAATGAGCAGTTCTTC. This encodes CAISLGVVVAGVYNEQFF.

CDR3 nucleotides: TGCGCCAGCAGCTCCAGGGACAGCTCCTACGAGCAGTACTTC. Translating it yields CASSSRDSSYEQYF. This chain uses TRBV5-1 with TRBJ2-7; TRBD1 aligns across 7 bases. Per germline, CDR1 SGHRS and CDR2 YFSETQ. V shed 3 bases and J 0 bases; nucleotides not matched to a gene: 3. CDR3 size: 14 residues.

This chain connects TRBV2 to TRBJ1-1; possible D gene TRBD1, 5 bases. Germline lookup yields CDR1 SNHLY and CDR2 FYNNEI. Trimming removed 7 bases at V and 14 bases at J, with 17 bases between. CDR3 length: 11 amino acids. The CDR3 region is CASTEGETSFF. The CDR3 nucleotides read TGTGCCAGCACCGAAGGGGAAACAAGCTTCTTT.

This rearrangement joins TRBV9 to TRBJ1-5; D unclear. With 0 bases removed from V and 4 bases from J, the gap between germline ends came to 5 bases. The germline V gene encodes CDR1 SGDLS and CDR2 YYNGEE. CDR3 length: 13 residues. The CDR3 protein is CASSVDANQPQHF. The CDR3 nucleotides are TGTGCCAGCAGCGTAGACGCGAATCAGCCCCAGCATTTT.